These 32 T cell receptor beta chains were all obtained from the same sample, sequenced in a study of blood T cells in healthy people across ages. A second 7 to 11 cycle PCR used barcoded and J-beta primers. TCRdb passed the 5' RACE reads through MiXCR, listing each CDR3 protein once. The sample contains approximately 1.5 million distinct CDR3 sequences, 42% of which appear only once. Sequencing was carried out using blood. The origin of the receptors is a woman aged 18-29 years in good health.

The V gene is TRBV11-2, the J gene TRBJ2-6, with 8 bases identical to TRBD2. V lost 5 bases to trimming and J lost 0 bases; unmatched junction nucleotides: 9. This CDR3 is built from 18 residues. Germline CDR1 and CDR2: SGHAT and FQNNGV. CDR3 sequence reads: CASSPRVAGNSGANVLTF. DNA of the CDR3: TGTGCCAGCAGCCCCCGGGTAGCGGGGAACTCTGGGGCCAACGTCCTGACTTTC.

The rearrangement uses TRBV5-1 and TRBJ2-7; the D is unclear. The germline V and J ends were trimmed by 4 bases and 3 bases, with 11 bases remaining between them. Germline V lookup: CDR1 SGHRS, CDR2 YFSETQ. This CDR3 is built from 13 residues. The chain's CDR3 is CASSTTEFYEQYF. CDR3 DNA sequence: TGCGCCAGCAGCACCACAGAGTTCTACGAGCAGTACTTC.

The chain uses TRBV19 and TRBJ2-7, with TRBD1 as a possible D gene (6 bases). Looked up from germline, CDR1 is LNHDA and CDR2 is SQIVND (reference sequence). V lost 3 bases and J lost 2, with 11 bases in between. This CDR3 is built from 14 residues. This CDR3 is CASSIRGRPYEQYF. The CDR3 DNA sequence: TGTGCCAGTAGTATCAGGGGCCGCCCCTACGAGCAGTACTTC. The full variable domain, in which reference TRBV19 and TRBJ2-7 provide the parts outside the CDR3, is DGGITQSPKYLFRKEGQNVTLSCEQNLNHDAMYWYRQDPGQGLRLIYYSQIVNDFQKGDIAEGYSVSREKKESFPLTVTSAQKNPTAFYLCASSIRGRPYEQYFGPGTRLTVT.

This clonotype has a handful of counts. The V gene is TRBV7-2, the J gene TRBJ1-2; weak D call: TRBD1 (6 bases). The CDR3 totals 14 residues. The V and J ends lost 2 bases and 3 bases respectively, with 10 bases between them. Germline V CDR1 and CDR2: SGHTA, FQGNSA. The CDR3 DNA reads as TGTGCCAGCAGCTTACAGGGGCAGGACTATGGCTACACCTTC. This codes for CASSLQGQDYGYTF. Supplemented by reference TRBV7-2 and TRBJ1-2, the full variable domain reads GAGVSQSPSNKVTEKGKDVELRCDPISGHTALYWYRQSLGQGLEFLIYFQGNSAPDKSGLPSDRFSAERTGGSVSTLTIQRTQQEDSAVYLCASSLQGQDYGYTFGSGTRLTVV.

This clonotype was observed a few times. The V call is TRBV6-5, the J call TRBJ2-7; D might be TRBD2 (6 bases). The V end was cut by 6 bases, the J end by 2 bases, with 20 bases between. The CDR3 runs 16 residues. Germline CDR1 and CDR2: MNHEY and SVGAGI. The CDR3 nucleotides are TGTGCCAGCAGCTTTACCACGGGACTTCAAACCTACGAGCAGTACTTC. It is translated as CASSFTTGLQTYEQYF.

This clonotype was seen a few times. An end of the junction does not agree with germline; a read error may underlie this. The chain recombines TRBV4-1 with TRBJ1-1, with D perhaps matching TRBD1 (6 bases). Germline V gives CDR1 MGHRA, CDR2 YSYEKL. CDR3 length: 16 residues. The CDR3 loop is CASSQAWGTWNAEAFF. The CDR3 DNA reads as TGCGCCAGCAGCCAAGCCTGGGGGACATGGAACGCTGAAGCTTTCTTT.

The genes are TRBV13 and TRBJ2-4; D might be TRBD1 or TRBD2, each matching 6 bases. The CDR3 spans 16 residues. V was trimmed by 1 base and J by 0 bases, leaving 10 bases between them. CDR1 PRHDT and CDR2 FYEKMQ come from the germline V gene (reference sequence). DNA for the CDR3: TGTGCCAGCAGCTTAGCCGGGGGCCCAGCCAAAAACATTCAGTACTTC. It codes for CASSLAGGPAKNIQYF.

V gene TRBV5-1 combines with J gene TRBJ2-7; possible D gene TRBD2, 5 bases. Germline CDR1 SGHRS, CDR2 YFSETQ. V was pared by 4 bases and J by 0 bases, with 14 bases between. The CDR3 runs 15 residues. CDR3 nucleotide sequence: TGCGCCAGCAGCCCGAGGAGCGGTCCCTCCTACGAGCAGTACTTC. This encodes CASSPRSGPSYEQYF.

V is TRBV7-2 and J is TRBJ2-7; possibly TRBD1 for D (6 bases). The CDR3 loop spans 13 amino acids. Trimming took off 3 bases at V and 7 bases at J, with 13 bases between the two ends. CDR1 SGHTA and CDR2 FQGNSA come from the germline V gene. CDR3 sequence reads: CASSLIQGWEQYF. The CDR3, as DNA: TGTGCCAGCAGCTTGATACAGGGATGGGAGCAGTACTTC.

This clonotype was seen ten or more times. Compared with germline, one end of the junction differs, possibly owing to a read error. The chain couples TRBV12-3 or TRBV12-4 to TRBJ2-5; D perhaps matches TRBD2 (5 bases). This CDR3 is 12 amino acids long. The chain's CDR3 is CASSLALETQYF. CDR3 nucleotides: TGTGCCAGCAGCTTAGCGCTCGAGACCCAGTACTTC.

The chain has TRBV7-2 and TRBJ2-3; the match to TRBD1 covers 8 bases. This CDR3 spans 16 amino acids. V lost 0 bases to trimming and J lost 2 bases; unmatched junction nucleotides: 4. Germline CDR1 and CDR2: SGHTA and FQGNSA. In DNA form, the CDR3 reads TGTGCCAGCAGCTTAGCGGGGACAGGACTCACAGATACGCAGTATTTT. Encoded protein: CASSLAGTGLTDTQYF.

V usage is TRBV7-2 and J usage is TRBJ2-5; D may match TRBD1 or TRBD2 (5 bases each). Per the germline V gene, CDR1 is SGHTA and CDR2 is FQGNSA. V was cut by 5 bases and J by 13 bases, with 26 bases left in between. The CDR3 has 15 residues. DNA for the CDR3: TGTGCCAGCAGCCCTACCGGGACGTACAACTTCAAGCTGTACTTC. This gives the protein CASSPTGTYNFKLYF.

This clonotype was observed a few times. This chain's CDR3 is CASSLTSGMTDTQYF. The CDR3 nucleotides are TGTGCCAGCAGCTTAACGAGCGGGATGACAGATACGCAGTATTTT. V gene TRBV7-9 combines with J gene TRBJ2-3; TRBD2 matches 7 bases. Unmatched junction bases numbered 5, after V lost 2 bases and J lost 3 bases. The CDR3 sequence is 15 residues long. Germline V CDR1 and CDR2: SEHNR, FQNEAQ (reference sequence). Full variable domain (remainder filled in from reference TRBV7-9 and TRBJ2-3): DTGVSQNPRHKITKRGQNVTFRCDPISEHNRLYWYRQTLGQGPEFLTYFQNEAQLEKSRLLSDRFSAERPKGSFSTLEIQRTEQGDSAMYLCASSLTSGMTDTQYFGPGTRLTVL.

This clonotype was seen only a few times. The chain employs TRBV4-2 and TRBJ2-4; possible D gene TRBD1, 5 bases. The DNA end favors TRBJ2-7, so the J call may be wrong. The CDR3 is 15 residues long. CDR1 is LGHNA, CDR2 YNFKEQ, per germline. The CDR3 reads CASSQEIGAPGEQYF. The CDR3 region has the DNA TGTGCCAGCAGCCAAGAAATAGGGGCTCCCGGCGAGCAGTACTTC.

The V call is TRBV20-1, the J call TRBJ1-1; D gene unclear. The CDR3 extends over 15 amino acids. The V and J ends lost 1 base and 5 bases respectively, with 17 bases between them. Germline V gene sequence: CDR1 DFQATT, CDR2 SNEGSKA (reference sequence). The CDR3: CSARGTRLFPTEAFF. The CDR3 region has the DNA TGCAGTGCTAGAGGTACACGGCTCTTCCCGACTGAAGCTTTCTTT.

This clonotype has more than one count but fewer than ten. This rearrangement joins TRBV20-1 to TRBJ2-7; TRBD2 aligns across 8 bases. This CDR3 has 12 residues. Trimming at V came to 8 bases and at J to 0 bases, leaving 3 bases not matched to a gene. Germline values: CDR1 DFQATT, CDR2 SNEGSKA (reference sequence). The CDR3 loop is CSPSGSSYEQYF. The CDR3, as DNA: TGCAGTCCCAGCGGGAGCTCCTACGAGCAGTACTTC.

This clonotype was counted between two and nine times. The J gene is TRBJ1-2, the V gene TRBV12-3 or TRBV12-4; TRBD1 aligns across 8 bases. The CDR3 is 14 residues long. J was trimmed by 7 bases and V by 5 bases; bases with no gene match: 9. The CDR3 reads CASSPGQVPVGYTF. The CDR3 DNA follows: TGTGCCAGCAGTCCGGGACAGGTTCCCGTTGGCTACACCTTC.

Turning to this clonotype: Just one base apart from a much larger clone, this may be a read error. The chain is built from TRBV9 and TRBJ2-1; 8 nucleotides align to TRBD2. The CDR3 runs 13 residues. Germline lookup yields CDR1 SGDLS and CDR2 YYNGEE. Germline trimming cut 2 bases from V and 9 bases from J; bases unmatched to any gene: 4. CDR3 residues: CASSVGLGGEQFF. The DNA of the CDR3 is TGTGCCAGCAGCGTGGGACTAGGAGGTGAGCAGTTCTTC.

The chain carries TRBV3-1 and TRBJ2-5; 13 bases fit TRBD2. With 5 bases clipped from V and 5 bases from J, the junction kept 5 bases outside the gene matches. The CDR3 length is 15 residues. Germline V gives CDR1 LGHDT, CDR2 YNNKEL (reference sequence). This CDR3 reads CASSSRTSGSETQYF. CDR3 bases: TGTGCCAGCAGCTCCCGGACTAGCGGGAGTGAGACCCAGTACTTC.

This chain joins TRBV20-1 and TRBJ2-6; the D gene is possibly TRBD2 (6 bases). The CDR3 is 16 amino acids. The V gene's germline CDR1 is DFQATT and CDR2 SNEGSKA (reference sequence). V was clipped by 3 bases and J by 0 bases, with 12 bases between them. The CDR3 sequence: CSARGLSSSGANVLTF. The CDR3 region has the DNA TGCAGTGCTAGGGGACTTTCATCCTCTGGGGCCAACGTCCTGACTTTC.

V and J are TRBV20-1 and TRBJ2-1; 10 nucleotides line up with TRBD2. Germline V gene lookup returns CDR1 DFQATT and CDR2 SNEGSKA (reference sequence). The CDR3 totals 19 residues. With V trimmed by 5 bases and J by 0 bases, 16 bases remained unmatched. CDR3 DNA: TGCAGTGCTCCCCCTCGGCGGCTAGCGGGAGAAATCTCCTACAATGAGCAGTTCTTC. Protein product: CSAPPRRLAGEISYNEQFF.

The chain uses TRBV29-1 and TRBJ2-5, with TRBD2 as a possible D gene (5 bases). Germline CDR1 and CDR2: SQVTM and ANQGSEA. Trimming took off 6 bases at V and 11 bases at J, with 19 bases between the two ends. The CDR3 is 12 amino acids. CDR3 coding DNA: TGCAGCGTCCTGACGGGCTCAAGGGAGCAGTACTTC. It encodes CSVLTGSREQYF. Combining the CDR3 with reference TRBV29-1 and TRBJ2-5 gives the whole variable domain SAVISQKPSRDICQRGTSLTIQCQVDSQVTMMFWYRQQPGQSLTLIATANQGSEATYESGFVIDKFPISRPNLTFSTLTVSNMSPEDSSIYLCSVLTGSREQYFGPGTRLLVL.

This clonotype was seen a few times. The V call is TRBV4-3, the J call TRBJ2-1; D gene unclear. The CDR3 extends over 15 amino acids. Trimming cost V 3 bases and J 0 bases, with 9 bases left between them. CDR1 is LGHNA, CDR2 YSLEER, per germline. The CDR3 here is CASSQIQSSYNEQFF. The CDR3 region has the DNA TGCGCCAGCAGCCAGATCCAGAGCTCCTACAATGAGCAGTTCTTC.

The chain employs TRBV4-3 and TRBJ1-2, with D unresolved. The CDR3 spans 15 residues. Germline lookup yields CDR1 LGHNA and CDR2 YSLEER. The V and J ends lost 0 bases and 8 bases respectively, with 16 bases between them. In DNA form, the CDR3 reads TGCGCCAGCAGCCAAGATAAGGAGGGATGGAAAGGCTACACCTTC. Its protein is CASSQDKEGWKGYTF.

This clonotype came up a few times. The chain is built from TRBV29-1 and TRBJ1-1, with D unresolved. CDR1 and CDR2 from the germline V gene are SQVTM and ANQGSEA. Trimming pared 4 bases from V and 11 bases from J, leaving 14 bases between. The CDR3 is 11 amino acids. The CDR3 loop reads CSVVPGVSAFF. CDR3 sequence (DNA): TGCAGCGTTGTTCCGGGAGTGAGTGCTTTCTTT.

The chain uses TRBV3-1 and TRBJ2-1; no reliable D call. The CDR3 has 13 residues. Trimming removed 1 base at V and 7 bases at J, with 8 bases between. Germline CDR1 is LGHDT and CDR2 is YNNKEL (reference sequence). CDR3 sequence: CASSQGDINEQFF. The CDR3 bases are TGTGCCAGCAGCCAAGGGGATATTAATGAGCAGTTCTTC.

The chain carries TRBV27 and TRBJ2-1; 9 bases match TRBD1. The V segment lost 6 bases and the J segment 1 base; nucleotides outside the gene matches: 4. There are 15 residues in the CDR3. Germline CDR1 is MNHEY and CDR2 is SMNVEV (reference sequence). CDR3 region: CASRDDRGSYNEQFF. CDR3 nucleotide sequence: TGTGCCAGCAGAGATGACAGGGGGTCCTACAATGAGCAGTTCTTC.

A single count supports this clonotype. This sequence joins TRBV7-2 and TRBJ2-5; 13 bases map to TRBD2. CDR3 length: 14 amino acids. CDR1 is SGHTA, CDR2 FQGNSA, per germline. The V gene end was trimmed by 4 bases and the J gene end by 12 bases; junction bases not matched to a gene: 8. In nucleotides, the CDR3 is TGTGCCAGCAGCTATACAGGACTAGCGGGGGCGGAGTACTTC. Translating it yields CASSYTGLAGAEYF.

Details on this clonotype: It is likely a read error, because the conserved phenylalanine at the end of the CDR3 is missing. The genes are TRBV12-3 or TRBV12-4 and TRBJ2-7; D may be TRBD1 (6 bases). Between the trimmed V and J ends, which lost 5 bases and 1 base, there was a span of 9 bases. This CDR3 is 13 amino acids long. The CDR3 is CASSRTVSYEQYL. The DNA of the CDR3 is TGTGCCAGCAGTAGGACAGTTTCCTACGAGCAGTACTTA.

This chain uses TRBV7-9 with TRBJ1-5; D unclear. Germline values: CDR1 SEHNR, CDR2 FQNEAQ (reference sequence). This CDR3 comprises 14 residues. The V gene lost 5 bases and the J gene lost 3 bases, with 11 bases spanning the gap. The CDR3 here is CASSHSSTNQPQHF. For the CDR3, the DNA is TGTGCCAGCAGCCACAGCAGCACCAATCAGCCCCAGCATTTT.

This chain joins TRBV29-1 and TRBJ1-5; D possibly corresponds to TRBD1 (5 bases). This CDR3 is built from 14 residues. Germline V CDR1 and CDR2: SQVTM, ANQGSEA. Trimming left V 8 bases short and J 5 bases short, with 19 bases between. This chain's CDR3 is CSITAGSGDQPQHF. The CDR3 nucleotides are TGCAGCATTACAGCAGGGTCTGGGGATCAGCCCCAGCATTTT. The full variable domain, with the rest looked up from reference TRBV29-1 and TRBJ1-5, is SAVISQKPSRDICQRGTSLTIQCQVDSQVTMMFWYRQQPGQSLTLIATANQGSEATYESGFVIDKFPISRPNLTFSTLTVSNMSPEDSSIYLCSITAGSGDQPQHFGDGTRLSIL.

This chain uses TRBV6-2 or TRBV6-3 with TRBJ2-7; 11 bases map to TRBD2. The CDR3 contains 16 residues. The V gene's germline CDR1 is MNHEY and CDR2 SVGEGT. V lost 5 bases, J lost 1 base, and 7 bases stayed unmatched. The CDR3 nucleotides read TGTGCCAGCAGTCCACGGGCTAGCGGGAGGTCCTACGAGCAGTACTTC. This sequence encodes CASSPRASGRSYEQYF.